This T cell receptor (beta chain) was found in a study of graft-versus-host responses after intestinal transplantation. Overall study context: Recipients uniformly received anti-thymocyte globulin induction, followed by tacrolimus and steroids for approximately 3 years.

V was cut by 6 bases and J by 7 bases, with 9 bases left in between. CDR3 length: 11 residues. Germline V gene sequence: CDR1 MNHNY, CDR2 SVGAGI (reference sequence). The study, taken as a whole, reports: Allografts carried high graft-versus-host to host-versus-graft clonal ratios in patients having graft-donor T cell macrochimerism. There were GvH clones found in recipient marrow, and some of them appeared first in ileum or blood. Peak circulating GvH clone levels were associated with early post-transplant HvG declines.

As regards this clone: The target antigen is unknown.

The table came from immunoSEQ multiplex PCR; TCRdb's copy has only in-frame clones and leaves some out. The repertoire includes about 66,000 clones, about nine tenths of them detected once, and roughly 1.3% sits in the top ten. V gene TRBV6-6 combines with J gene TRBJ1-1; D ambiguous. The source is a human donor who received an intestinal transplant. The source was unstimulated CD8+ T cells sorted from spleen or lymph node cells, collected before intestinal transplant. The CDR3 here is CASSLGGEAFF. CDR3 nucleotide sequence: TGTGCCAGCAGCCTAGGTGGTGAAGCTTTCTTT.